The 24 T cell receptor beta chains below come from one sample, sequenced in a study of T cells after yellow fever vaccination. TCRdb analysed the 5' RACE reads with MiXCR anew, one entry per CDR3 protein. This sample has 610,000 or so distinct CDR3 sequences, with approximately 13% found just once. The sequenced sample was PBMCs, obtained on the day of the yellow fever booster vaccination. The receptor set was obtained from a man aged 25 to 40 who received the YFV17D yellow fever vaccine.

The chain carries TRBV11-2 and TRBJ2-1, with 8 bases aligning to TRBD2. This CDR3 has 16 amino acids. V shed 2 bases and J 4 bases; nucleotides not matched to a gene: 7. Germline V CDR1 and CDR2: SGHAT, FQNNGV. CDR3 DNA sequence: TGTGCCAGCAGCTTATTTGAACTAGCGGTTTACAATGAGCAGTTCTTC. As protein: CASSLFELAVYNEQFF.

This chain joins TRBV14 and TRBJ2-2; D uncertain. The CDR3 totals 14 residues. Germline CDR1 and CDR2: SGHDN and FVKESK. V dropped 4 bases and J dropped 6 bases, with 12 bases sitting between them. Written as DNA, the CDR3 is TGTGCCAGCAGCCCCCTTTCGAGCCCCGGGGAGCTGTTTTTT. Residues: CASSPLSSPGELFF.

This clonotype was observed a handful of times. V gene TRBV7-3 combines with J gene TRBJ2-2, with D perhaps matching TRBD2 (5 bases). The CDR3 sequence is 15 residues long. The ends were cut back, 5 bases at V and 0 bases at J, with 10 bases in the middle. Germline V gene sequence: CDR1 SGHTA, CDR2 FQGTGA. The CDR3 spells CASSRAEANTGELFF. CDR3 nucleotide sequence: TGTGCCAGCAGCCGAGCGGAAGCGAACACCGGGGAGCTGTTTTTT. Looking up the rest from reference TRBV7-3 and TRBJ2-2 gives the full variable domain: GAGVSQTPSNKVTEKGKYVELRCDPISGHTALYWYRQSLGQGPEFLIYFQGTGAADDSGLPNDRFFAVRPEGSVSTLKIQRTERGDSAVYLCASSRAEANTGELFFGEGSRLTVL.

This clonotype was recorded many times. The chain is built from TRBV28 and TRBJ2-3; TRBD2 might be the D (6 bases). Germline V gene lookup returns CDR1 MDHEN and CDR2 SYDVKM. The V and J ends lost 2 bases and 0 bases respectively, with 12 bases between them. The CDR3 consists of 16 residues. The CDR3 DNA reads as TGTGCCAGCAGTTTACTGGCGGGAAGTAGCACAGATACGCAGTATTTT. Translating it yields CASSLLAGSSTDTQYF.

This clonotype came up many times. The chain carries TRBV12-3 or TRBV12-4 and TRBJ2-1; no definite D call. This CDR3 is 13 amino acids long. V was clipped by 3 bases and J by 8 bases, with 11 bases between them. The CDR3 DNA reads as TGTGCCAGCAGTTTGTATAGCCAGGATGAGCAGTTCTTC. This encodes CASSLYSQDEQFF.

This clonotype came up a few times. The chain carries TRBV7-2 and TRBJ1-1, with no clear D. Trimming cost V 1 base and J 0 bases, with 9 bases left between them. Germline values: CDR1 SGHTA, CDR2 FQGNSA. The CDR3 runs 15 residues. Here the CDR3 reads CASSLGPYMNTEAFF. The DNA for the CDR3 is TGTGCCAGCAGCTTAGGTCCTTACATGAACACTGAAGCTTTCTTT.

The chain joins TRBV7-3 to TRBJ2-2; 9 nucleotides line up with TRBD1. Germline assignment: CDR1 SGHTA and CDR2 FQGTGA. Trimming at V came to 2 bases and at J to 5 bases, leaving 3 bases not matched to a gene. CDR3 length: 15 amino acids. The CDR3 region is CASSLGTGWTGELFF. In nucleotides, the CDR3 is TGTGCCAGCAGCTTAGGGACAGGGTGGACCGGGGAGCTGTTTTTT.

This clonotype was counted only a few times. The chain combines TRBV27 with TRBJ2-1; 10 bases agree with TRBD2. CDR1 is MNHEY, CDR2 SMNVEV, per germline (reference sequence). V dropped 8 bases and J dropped 9; count of bases not matched to a gene: 10. This CDR3 has 14 residues. The CDR3 DNA reads TGTGCCAGCCGGAAGGTCCTAGCGGGAGTTGAGCAGTTCTTC. This gives the protein CASRKVLAGVEQFF.

This clonotype was counted only a few times. This rearrangement joins TRBV20-1 to TRBJ1-5; 8 bases are a match to TRBD1. The CDR3 has 16 residues. J lost 5 bases, V lost 1 base, and 10 bases had no gene match. Germline V gene data show CDR1 as DFQATT and CDR2 as SNEGSKA (reference sequence). The chain's CDR3 is CSARASETGEYQPQHF. The CDR3 nucleotides read TGCAGTGCTAGAGCTTCAGAGACAGGGGAATATCAGCCCCAGCATTTT.

This rearrangement joins TRBV12-3 or TRBV12-4 to TRBJ2-5; 7 positions agree with TRBD2. Trimming took 5 bases from V and 2 from J; bases not matched to a gene: 8. The CDR3 has 15 amino acids. CDR3 sequence: CASSPSGGRQETQYF. DNA of the CDR3: TGTGCCAGCAGTCCTTCGGGGGGTCGGCAAGAGACCCAGTACTTC.

This clonotype was counted a few times. The chain has TRBV24-1 and TRBJ2-3; 10 bases line up with TRBD1. After removal of 4 bases from V and 5 bases from J, the junction contained 11 bases not matched to a gene. CDR1 is KGHDR and CDR2 is SFDVKD in the germline V gene. The CDR3 contains 17 residues. CDR3 nucleotides: TGTGCCACCAGTGAAAGCAGAGAGGACAGGGGGATAGATACGCAGTATTTT. Its translation: CATSESREDRGIDTQYF.

A word on this clonotype: One end of the junction does not line up with germline, which may come from a read error. The rearrangement joins TRBV20-1 to TRBJ2-1; 11 bases are a match to TRBD2. The CDR3 totals 20 residues. Germline V gene lookup returns CDR1 DFQATT and CDR2 SNEGSKA (reference sequence). The CDR3 DNA sequence: TGCTGTGCTAGAGATCTGTTGTCTAGCGGGAGGTCAGAAGGCTACAATGAGCAGTTCTTC. Encoded protein: CCARDLLSSGRSEGYNEQFF.

J is TRBJ2-1 and V is TRBV11-3; D possibly matches TRBD1 or TRBD2 (5 bases each). The V end was cut by 3 bases, the J end by 7 bases, with 13 bases between. The V gene's germline CDR1 is SGHNT and CDR2 YENEEA. This CDR3 region has 14 residues. The CDR3 loop reads CASSFRPWGNEQFF. The CDR3 DNA sequence: TGTGCCAGCAGCTTCCGCCCTTGGGGGAATGAGCAGTTCTTC.

This clonotype was picked up a small number of times. The chain is built from TRBV20-1 and TRBJ2-7, with a tentative D call TRBD2 (5 bases). Trimming removed 1 base from V and 4 bases from J, with 14 bases in between. This CDR3 spans 14 amino acids. The germline gives CDR1 DFQATT, CDR2 SNEGSKA (reference sequence). The CDR3 coding sequence is TGCAGTGCTAGAGTAGACATCCCGGGGTACGAGCAGTACTTC. Its translation is CSARVDIPGYEQYF.

The chain joins TRBV10-3 to TRBJ2-5, with D possibly TRBD2 on 5 matching bases. CDR1 ENHRY and CDR2 SYGVKD come from the germline V gene. The CDR3 consists of 12 residues. Trimming cost V 6 bases and J 6 bases, with 11 bases left between them. CDR3 in amino acids: CAISPEAKTQYF. In DNA, the CDR3 is TGTGCCATCAGCCCGGAGGCGAAGACCCAGTACTTC.

In its sample, this clonotype was seen a few times. The rearrangement joins TRBV28 to TRBJ2-3; TRBD1 or TRBD2 may be the D gene (6 bases each). The CDR3 length is 14 residues. Germline lookup yields CDR1 MDHEN and CDR2 SYDVKM. Trimming removed 5 bases at V and 5 bases at J, with 14 bases between. This CDR3 is CASSIGRGGDTQYF. The CDR3 bases are TGTGCCAGCAGTATTGGCAGGGGAGGAGATACGCAGTATTTT.

The V and J genes are TRBV7-8 and TRBJ2-3; D may correspond to TRBD1 or TRBD2 (5 bases each). The CDR3 runs 19 residues. The germline V gene encodes CDR1 SGHVS and CDR2 FQNEAQ. V was pared by 6 bases and J by 3 bases, with 28 bases between. The CDR3 nucleotides are TGTGCCAGCAGACCCGGGTCCGGGGCCAGGGCAGGATTTACAGATACGCAGTATTTT. It is translated as CASRPGSGARAGFTDTQYF.

This clonotype showed up just a few times. This chain connects TRBV6-5 to TRBJ2-3, with D maybe TRBD2 (5 bases). V was clipped by 3 bases and J by 4 bases, with 14 bases between them. CDR1 is MNHEY, CDR2 SVGAGI, per germline. The CDR3 runs to 15 residues. CDR3 region: CASSYGGSPPDTQYF. The CDR3 DNA follows: TGTGCCAGCAGTTATGGCGGGTCCCCCCCAGATACGCAGTATTTT.

The J gene is TRBJ2-5, the V gene TRBV20-1; D possibly corresponds to TRBD1 (6 bases). Trimming shortened V by 0 bases and J by 4 bases, and 9 bases separated the two germline ends. The CDR3 runs to 13 residues. Germline V gene sequence: CDR1 DFQATT, CDR2 SNEGSKA (reference sequence). Here the CDR3 DNA reads TGCAGTGCTAGAGAGACAGGTCGAGAGACCCAGTACTTC. Its protein product is CSARETGRETQYF.

This clonotype has only a few counts. The chain uses TRBV5-1 and TRBJ1-1, with D possibly being TRBD1 (5 bases). V lost 0 bases and J lost 0, with 18 bases in between. CDR3 size: 18 residues. Germline V lookup: CDR1 SGHRS, CDR2 YFSETQ. CDR3 in DNA: TGCGCCAGCAGCTTGGAACCTGGAAGACGGGGGTTGAACACTGAAGCTTTCTTT. Translated, it gives CASSLEPGRRGLNTEAFF.

The chain couples TRBV20-1 to TRBJ2-5; D is ambiguous. Per the germline V gene, CDR1 is DFQATT and CDR2 is SNEGSKA (reference sequence). This CDR3 has 10 residues. Between the trimmed V and J ends, which lost 5 bases and 5 bases, there was a span of 6 bases. For the CDR3, the DNA is TGCAGTGCTTTCCTGGAGACCCAGTACTTC. Translation gives CSAFLETQYF.

This clonotype occurred a few times. The gene calls are TRBV29-1 and TRBJ2-1, with no clear D. CDR1 is SQVTM, CDR2 ANQGSEA, per germline. This CDR3 region has 15 residues. The V end lost 6 bases, the J end lost 4 bases, and 19 bases lay between the germline ends. The CDR3 loop is CSVAGWATTYNEQFF. The CDR3 DNA sequence: TGCAGCGTGGCCGGTTGGGCTACCACATACAATGAGCAGTTCTTC.

In this sample, this clonotype turned up a few times. The chain is built from TRBV20-1 and TRBJ2-3; D perhaps matches TRBD1 (5 bases). V was shortened by 6 bases and J by 2 bases, with 18 bases between the two germline ends. The CDR3 runs 15 residues. The germline CDR1 and CDR2 sequences are DFQATT and SNEGSKA (reference sequence). DNA of the CDR3: TGCAGTGCGCGTTGGGGCGGATCACCCACAGATACGCAGTATTTT. Translation gives CSARWGGSPTDTQYF.

V gene TRBV6-1 combines with J gene TRBJ2-6, with TRBD1 matching 7 bases. With 7 bases clipped from V and 4 bases from J, the junction kept 16 bases outside the gene matches. The V gene's germline CDR1 is MNHNS and CDR2 SASEGT. This CDR3 is 18 amino acids long. The CDR3 spells CASTAAGLTGIGANVLTF. CDR3 bases: TGTGCCAGCACCGCGGCGGGTTTGACAGGGATCGGGGCCAACGTCCTGACTTTC.